This T cell receptor (beta chain) is from a study of cytomegalovirus exposure and HLA in healthy donors listed by TCRdb under 2017. Looking at the study overall: An earlier analysis of several hundred of the donors reported 250 to 300 Gb of sequence data and roughly 110 million unique TCR beta sequences from about 179 million T cells. Around 330 gigabases of sequencing data and 70 million to 95 million unique TCR sequences made up an early release that covered 640 HLA-typed donors. Of the roughly 420 genotyped donors, more than 75% were placed in the genetic ancestry cluster associated with self-reported Caucasian donors. The study aimed to test whether cataloging public T cell receptors could reveal signatures of past pathogen exposure. The study profiled the T cell repertoires of about 640 subjects by immunosequencing and related them to cytomegalovirus serostatus. Along with the approximately 650-subject first cohort, a separate validation cohort of over a hundred different subjects was used. To predict cytomegalovirus infection status, the study combined high-throughput TCR immunosequencing, statistical association of individual TCRs with disease status, and machine learning. To study patterns of TCR occurrence, a later analysis re-analyzed previously published TCR beta repertoires from 650 to 750 donors and added high-resolution HLA genotyping. Rather than using new phenotypic data, the later analysis identified candidate immune exposures from TCR beta sequences and from how often those sequences occurred across donors. In an earlier analysis of more than 550 of the donors, high-throughput TCR beta sequencing was used to judge whether each TCR beta V gene segment behaved as functional or pseudogenic. Alongside the repertoire data, information on donor age, sex, ethnicity and CMV serostatus was compiled. Genome-wide SNP genotypes for about 65% of the roughly 700 donors were used in a later genetic analysis, which treated that subset as a discovery cohort. Every repertoire in the discovery cohort had been generated on one and the same sequencing platform. HLA typing covered class I and class II loci at four-digit resolution. The number of typed donors differed by locus: about 629-630 for A, B, C, DRB1 and DQB1; 522 for DQA1; around 610 for DPA1; and 450 to 480 for DPB1. Several DR-DQ haplotypes were treated as single units for association and clustering because of strong linkage in the cohort. Among around 400 genotyped donors of the cohort, an average of roughly 240,000 unique TCR beta nucleotide sequences were sequenced per donor, around a sixth of them non-productive.

The germline V gene (reference sequence) yields GTSNPN for CDR1 and SVGIG for CDR2. The CDR3, cysteine through phenylalanine, is 14 amino acids long. Left in the record is the CDR3 DNA by itself, 42 bases read in frame from the first base. Between the V and J ends, shortened by 1 base and 2 bases respectively, the junction contains 11 bases. This clone was detected only a few times. Its specific antigen is unknown. Base qualities are not provided; no much larger clone lies one nucleotide away. Here is what the overall study found, with its caveats: Because HLA typing was unavailable for some donors at each locus, only the typed subset was used in association tests. The 87-base-pair reads could not distinguish some IMGT-functional V segments, including TRBV6-2 and TRBV6-3, so those segments were excluded. The classifier was reported to diagnose cytomegalovirus status with high specificity and sensitivity in both the original and validation cohorts. A later analysis associated 16,951 TCR beta sequences with specific HLA alleles at a false discovery rate of 0.05. According to a later analysis, most CMV-associated TCR beta chains appeared to be HLA-restricted, and the HLA associations seemed to be driven largely by CMV exposure. A further reported finding was that TCR beta sequences accurately predicted the HLA-A and HLA-B alleles for most subjects in the first cohort. When HLA alleles, especially DR and DQ, strongly co-occurred, attributing TCR associations to individual alleles was difficult. The earlier analysis of about 600 of the donors excluded 15 to 20 rarely observed V segments, including chromosome 9 orphons, because counts were too low. In vitro tests confirmed that a few of the cytomegalovirus-associated TCR beta chains recognize cytomegalovirus antigens. Broadly in line with IMGT annotations, most TCR beta V segments showed up in productive rearrangements about 87% or about 30% of the time in an earlier analysis of roughly 590 of the donors. Across donors, most TCR sequences were observed very rarely, whereas some public TCRs were present in many individuals. According to the authors, the approach could potentially be generalized to other disease states and immunological phenotypes. A later genetic analysis associated a missense DCLRE1C variant with V-gene and J-gene trimming of TCR beta chains, and an independent cohort replicated the association. In a later analysis, several top co-occurrence clusters were reported to appear linked to parvovirus B19, influenza, CMV and Epstein-Barr virus. According to a later analysis, TCR association rates differed among HLA loci, with DRB1 alleles showing the most associated TCRs and HLA-C alleles showing the fewest. A later analysis found that HLA-associated TCR beta chains were more clonally expanded and had lower generation probabilities than equally common non-associated chains. Correlated functional status among segregating V segments might reflect linkage disequilibrium, but an unknown experimental factor could not be ruled out. In the study, 164 TCR beta chains were listed as associated with cytomegalovirus. A later genetic analysis reported fewer N-insertions in productive TCRs among donors in an Asian-associated ancestry cluster than the roughly 640-donor mean. A group of highly shared sequence variants was considered likely to be a technical artifact of the sequencing pipeline. In this cohort, only TCR beta chains were sequenced, and detectable features were limited by the absence of alpha or paired-chain data. Roughly uniform sequencing depth across donors was assumed in presence/absence analyses, although this assumption may not hold. For the cohort, immune exposure information was limited to CMV serostatus.

The cohort consisted of approximately 670 healthy bone marrow donors. Cohort members were all nominally healthy when sampled, although unrecorded immune exposures were likely present. The donor was CMV seropositive and was included in the group of some 290 seropositive cohort members. Every donor gave a peripheral blood sample, and the peripheral blood mononuclear cells from that sample were used for TCR beta sequencing. Genomic DNA was extracted from the blood cell samples with the Qiagen DNeasy Blood Extraction Kit. Libraries were prepared through the immunoSEQ multiplex PCR assay. For the multiplex PCR, a mixture combining 60 forward primers for TCR Vbeta segments and 13 reverse primers for TCR Jbeta segments was used. A multiplex PCR assay on genomic DNA amplified the CDR3 region of rearranged TCR beta genes. The amplified TCR beta libraries were sequenced on the Illumina HiSeq System as 87-base-pair reads. As for the original processing: A later analysis tallied approximately 87 million unique TCR beta chains across the 610 or so repertoires, and around 9.9 million of those chains were shared by two or more donors. Raw reads were error-corrected and collapsed into unique sequences with a nearest-neighbor algorithm that merged closely related sequences to remove PCR and sequencing errors. To assign V, D and J gene segments, CDR3 sequences were aligned to IMGT reference sequences. For a sequence to be retained, a match of at least six nucleotides to both a V gene segment and a J gene segment was required. Rearrangements were classified as productive when the CDR3 lacked stop codons and remained in frame with V and J, and all other rearrangements were classified as non-productive. Following IMGT convention, CDR3 was defined as the stretch from the second conserved V-encoded cysteine up to the conserved J-encoded phenylalanine. Sequences without an unambiguous match to a single V gene segment were excluded from the earlier analysis of a few hundred of the donors. In an earlier analysis of 587 of the donors, V segments were called functional above 56.7% productive rearrangements and were called segregating when the between-donor standard deviation exceeded 5%. A statistical classification framework was built to diagnose cytomegalovirus status from the catalog of TCR beta chain sequences. A later analysis assigned V and J genes by comparing TCR nucleotide sequences with IMGT/GENE-DB human TR gene sequences. A later analysis assigned CDR3 sequences and most-parsimonious VDJ recombination scenarios with the TCRdist pipeline. A later analysis defined each TCR beta chain by its CDR3 amino acid sequence plus V-gene family, and excluded reads lacking a unique V-gene family. As a way to deal with suspected cross-contamination and a sequencing artifact, a later analysis dropped 450 to 600 nucleotide sequences that were highly shared and had low generation probability. In a later analysis, a clonal expansion index for each public chain was calculated from normalized within-repertoire ranks of inferred template counts. In a later analysis, generation probabilities were computed using a VDJ recombination model fitted to out-of-frame rearrangements, and the results were checked against IGoR. In a later analysis, hypergeometric tests were used to score TCR-TCR, TCR-HLA and TCR-CMV co-occurrence, with a repertoire-size bias correction applied to TCR pairs. False discovery rates were estimated in a later analysis by permuting HLA or CMV assignments 20 times. In a later analysis, co-occurring TCRs were grouped using DBSCAN, with TCRdist sequence similarity added in when clustering inside HLA-allele-positive subsets. Repertoires with fewer than 30,000 or more than 120,000 public chains, plus five repertoires with anomalous nucleotide sharing, were excluded from co-occurrence clustering. The table comes from immuneACCESS by way of TCRdb, which keeps in-frame sequences with V and J called. Part of the clones is missing from these tables; in studies checked, under half for an unresolved V gene and the rest for unknown reasons. That table gives V, J and clone size, and the DNA gave D and trimming. A total of about 120,000 clones appear in this sample, about 15% of them only once. The ten largest clones take up about 3% of the sample.

The sequenced sample consisted of PBMCs. The chain uses TRBV30 and TRBJ1-1, with TRBD1 as a weak D call on 5 bases. This clonotype was sampled from a female donor in good health and CMV-seropositive. CDR3 protein: CAWSAGQPNTEAFF. The DNA is as follows: TGTGCCTGGAGTGCTGGACAACCCAACACTGAAGCTTTCTTT.